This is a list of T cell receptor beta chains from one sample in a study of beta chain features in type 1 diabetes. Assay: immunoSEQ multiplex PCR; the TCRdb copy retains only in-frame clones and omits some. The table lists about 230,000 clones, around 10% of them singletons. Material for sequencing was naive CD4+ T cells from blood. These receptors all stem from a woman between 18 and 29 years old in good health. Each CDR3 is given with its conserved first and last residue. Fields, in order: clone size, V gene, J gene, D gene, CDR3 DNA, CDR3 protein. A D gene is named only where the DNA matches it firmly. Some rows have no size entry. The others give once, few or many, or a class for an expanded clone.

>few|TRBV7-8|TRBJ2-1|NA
TGTGCCAGCAGCCCACTGAGGGGGGGCGGTGAGCAGTTCTTC
CASSPLRGGGEQFF
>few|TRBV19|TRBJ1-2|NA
TGTGCCAGTAGTATAGTCCGGGCCCCGGGAAATGGCTACACCTTC
CASSIVRAPGNGYTF
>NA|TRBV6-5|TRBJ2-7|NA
TGTGCCAGCAGTTACTTCCAGGGTCCCTACGAGCAGTACTTC
CASSYFQGPYEQYF
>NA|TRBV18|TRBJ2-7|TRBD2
TGTGCCAGCTCGTCAGCGGGACACGAGCAGTACTTC
CASSSAGHEQYF
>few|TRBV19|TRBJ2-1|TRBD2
TGTGCCAGTAGTTTGTGGCTAGCGGGGGGAAGCTCCTACAATGAGCAGTTCTTC
CASSLWLAGGSSYNEQFF
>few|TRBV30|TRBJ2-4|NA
TGTGCCTGGAGTGTACAAATTTCTAAAAACATTCAGTACTTC
CAWSVQISKNIQYF
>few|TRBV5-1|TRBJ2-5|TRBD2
TGCGCCAGCAGCTTGGAACTAGCGGGAGGACAAGAGACCCAGTACTTC
CASSLELAGGQETQYF
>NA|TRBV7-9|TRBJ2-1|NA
TGTGCCAGCAGCTTCATAGACAATGAGCAGTTCTTC
CASSFIDNEQFF
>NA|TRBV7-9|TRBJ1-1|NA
TGTGCCAGCAGCTCCTTAGTGAACACTGAAGCTTTCTTT
CASSSLVNTEAFF
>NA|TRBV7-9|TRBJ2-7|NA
TGTGCCAGCAGCTTAGGGTGGAGCTCCTACGAGCAGTACTTC
CASSLGWSSYEQYF
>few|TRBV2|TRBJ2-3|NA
TGTGCCAGCAGTCGGGACTTTAGCACAGATACGCAGTATTTT
CASSRDFSTDTQYF
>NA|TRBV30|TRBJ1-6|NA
TGTGCCTGGACCGGTGTTCTACTCACTAATTCACCCCTCCACTTT
CAWTGVLLTNSPLHF
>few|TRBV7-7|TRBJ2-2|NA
TGTGCCAGCAGCTTGTGGGAGCTCACCGGGGAGCTGTTTTTT
CASSLWELTGELFF
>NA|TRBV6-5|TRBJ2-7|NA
TGTGCCAGCAGCTTCCAAGACAGGTCCTACGAGCAGTACTTC
CASSFQDRSYEQYF
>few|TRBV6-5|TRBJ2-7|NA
TGTGCCAGCAGTTCCCTGGCAGGGAACTCCTACGAGCAGTACTTC
CASSSLAGNSYEQYF
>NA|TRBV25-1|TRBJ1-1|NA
TGTGCCAGCAGATCCCCGGGAGGGTGGGGGAACACTGAAGCTTTCTTT
CASRSPGGWGNTEAFF
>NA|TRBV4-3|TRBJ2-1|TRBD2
TGCGCCAGCAGCCAGGTCGGGAGGAGGTCTGTTAATGAGCAGTTCTTC
CASSQVGRRSVNEQFF
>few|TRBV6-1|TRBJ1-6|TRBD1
TGTGCCAGCAGCCCGGCCATAGGGACAGCCAATTTT
CASSPAIGTANF
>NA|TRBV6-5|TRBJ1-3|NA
TGTGCCACTTCTTTCGCACAAGGGGCTACATACACCATATATTTT
CATSFAQGATYTIYF
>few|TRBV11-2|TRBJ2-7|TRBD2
TGTGCCAGCAGCCGGACTAGCGGGAAGTCCTACGAGCAGTACTTC
CASSRTSGKSYEQYF
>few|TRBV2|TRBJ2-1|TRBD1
TGTGCCACAGAGAAGGACAGGGGAATTGAGCAGTTCTTC
CATEKDRGIEQFF
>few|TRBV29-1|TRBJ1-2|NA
TGCAGCGTCGTGTTAGCAGAGACCTACTATGGCTACACCTTC
CSVVLAETYYGYTF
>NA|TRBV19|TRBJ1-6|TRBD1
TGTGCCAGTAGTATAGGCGGGACAGGGAGTGATTCACCCCTCCACTTT
CASSIGGTGSDSPLHF
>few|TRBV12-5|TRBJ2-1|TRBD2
TGTGCTAGTGGTTTGTCACCAGGGGGACTAGCGGGGAGAAATTACAATGAGCAGTTCTTC
CASGLSPGGLAGRNYNEQFF
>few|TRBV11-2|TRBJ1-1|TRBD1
TGTGCCAGCAAGGGCGGAGGCAGGGGGTCGGGCACTGAAGCTTTCTTT
CASKGGGRGSGTEAFF
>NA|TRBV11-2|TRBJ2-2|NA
TGTGCCAGCAGCTACGGGGGGCGGACTGAGCTGTTTTTT
CASSYGGRTELFF
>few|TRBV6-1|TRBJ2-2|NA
TGTGCCAGCAGTGCCCGAGAGAACACCGGGGAGCTGTTTTTT
CASSARENTGELFF
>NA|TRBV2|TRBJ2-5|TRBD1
TGTGCCAGCAGCGCAGGGACAGGGCTACAAGAGACCCAGTACTTC
CASSAGTGLQETQYF
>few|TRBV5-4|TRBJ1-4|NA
TGTGCCAGCAGCTTGGCCGCGGGGGCTACTAATGAAAAACTGTTTTTT
CASSLAAGATNEKLFF
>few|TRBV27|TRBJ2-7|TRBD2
TGTGCCAGCAGTTTTAGCGGGGGGGACCCTTACGAGCAGTACTTC
CASSFSGGDPYEQYF
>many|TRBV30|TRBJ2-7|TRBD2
TGTGCCTGGAGTGTTATAGCGGGAGTTGGCGAGCAGTACTTC
CAWSVIAGVGEQYF
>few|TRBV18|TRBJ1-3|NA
TGTGCCAGCTCACCAATTACGGGGACAGGAAACACCATATATTTT
CASSPITGTGNTIYF